A selection of T cell receptor beta chains follows, all from one sample in a study of spatial heterogeneity in lung cancer. TCRdb called the 5' RACE reads again in MiXCR, with one record for every CDR3 protein. The sample has some 40,000 distinct CDR3 sequences, just over 3% seen once. The material was normal lung tissue next to the tumor, obtained at surgery. All receptors derive from a male donor with early-stage non-small cell lung cancer. The CDR3 runs from the conserved cysteine through the conserved F or W. The order of the fields is clone size, J gene, V gene, D gene, CDR3 protein, CDR3 DNA. A D gene is named only where the DNA matches it firmly. Where a row states a size, it is once, few, many or the class of an expanded clone; other rows omit it.

size: many
J: TRBJ1-2
V: TRBV2
D: -
CDR3: CASGGDYGYTF
DNA: TGTGCCAGCGGGGGAGACTATGGCTACACCTTC

size: many
J: TRBJ2-2
V: TRBV2
D: TRBD1
CDR3: CASSYIQGAGELFF
DNA: TGTGCCAGCAGCTACATCCAGGGGGCCGGGGAGCTGTTTTTT

size: many
J: TRBJ1-2
V: TRBV12-3/TRBV12-4
D: -
CDR3: CASSSQGGSGGYTF
DNA: TGTGCCAGCAGTTCACAGGGAGGATCGGGAGGCTACACCTTC

size: many
J: TRBJ2-6
V: TRBV2
D: -
CDR3: CASSEAPGSSGANVLTF
DNA: TGTGCCAGCAGTGAAGCCCCAGGGAGCTCTGGGGCCAACGTCCTGACTTTC

size: many
J: TRBJ1-1
V: TRBV6-1
D: TRBD1
CDR3: CASSERTGIAFF
DNA: TGTGCCAGCAGTGAAAGGACAGGGATCGCTTTCTTT

size: many
J: TRBJ1-1
V: TRBV5-5
D: -
CDR3: CASSLGQVGNTEAFF
DNA: TGTGCCAGCAGCTTGGGCCAGGTAGGGAACACTGAAGCTTTCTTT

size: many
J: TRBJ2-1
V: TRBV6-5
D: -
CDR3: CASSYSHANEQFF
DNA: TGTGCCAGCAGTTACTCACATGCCAATGAGCAGTTCTTC

size: many
J: TRBJ1-5
V: TRBV7-2
D: -
CDR3: CASTTGSTPQPQHF
DNA: TGTGCCAGCACCACCGGGAGCACTCCTCAGCCCCAGCATTTT

size: -
J: TRBJ2-3
V: TRBV2
D: TRBD1
CDR3: CASSDQGAGSDTQYF
DNA: TGTGCCAGCAGTGATCAGGGGGCTGGATCAGATACGCAGTATTTT

size: medium-sized
J: TRBJ2-3
V: TRBV27
D: TRBD1
CDR3: CATNPTGSDTQYF
DNA: TGTGCCACCAACCCGACAGGGTCAGATACGCAGTATTTT

size: many
J: TRBJ2-5
V: TRBV7-2
D: -
CDR3: CASSLGGQKETQYF
DNA: TGTGCCAGCAGCTTAGGAGGACAGAAAGAGACCCAGTACTTC

size: many
J: TRBJ2-7
V: TRBV28
D: TRBD2
CDR3: CASSPGLAGAYEQYF
DNA: TGTGCCAGCAGCCCGGGACTAGCGGGGGCCTACGAGCAGTACTTC

size: many
J: TRBJ2-7
V: TRBV24-1
D: TRBD1
CDR3: CATRAGTASEQYF
DNA: TGTGCCACCCGGGCCGGGACAGCTTCCGAGCAGTACTTC

size: many
J: TRBJ1-4
V: TRBV6-6
D: TRBD1
CDR3: CASSSPGQGREKLFF
DNA: TGTGCCAGCAGCTCCCCGGGACAGGGGAGGGAAAAACTGTTTTTT

size: many
J: TRBJ2-3
V: TRBV5-1
D: -
CDR3: CASHRESTDTQYF
DNA: TGCGCCAGCCACAGGGAATCCACAGATACGCAGTATTTT

size: -
J: TRBJ1-4
V: TRBV28
D: TRBD1
CDR3: CASSLRTGDEKLFF
DNA: TGTGCCAGCAGTTTGAGGACAGGGGATGAAAAACTGTTTTTT

size: many
J: TRBJ1-1
V: TRBV20-1
D: -
CDR3: CSARDPRGGNTEAFF
DNA: TGCAGTGCTAGAGATCCCAGGGGAGGGAACACTGAAGCTTTCTTT

size: few
J: TRBJ2-3
V: TRBV5-1
D: -
CDR3: CASSLGPRSNTQYF
DNA: TGCGCCAGCAGCCTGGGGCCAAGGAGCAATACGCAGTATTTT

size: few
J: TRBJ1-2
V: TRBV18
D: TRBD1
CDR3: CASSPPETGLLYGYTF
DNA: TGTGCCAGCTCACCACCAGAGACAGGGCTACTCTATGGCTACACCTTC

size: -
J: TRBJ2-1
V: TRBV29-1
D: -
CDR3: CSGRRTEQQFF
DNA: TGCAGCGGGCGCAGGACTGAGCAGCAGTTCTTC

size: few
J: TRBJ1-5
V: TRBV30
D: -
CDR3: CAWSDLRGNQPQHF
DNA: TGTGCCTGGAGTGACTTACGTGGCAATCAGCCCCAGCATTTT

size: many
J: TRBJ1-5
V: TRBV5-6
D: TRBD1
CDR3: CASIIAGVWDRRNDQPQHF
DNA: TGTGCCAGCATTATCGCCGGGGTTTGGGACAGGAGGAACGATCAGCCCCAGCATTTT

size: medium-sized
J: TRBJ2-1
V: TRBV20-1
D: -
CDR3: CSARNWGEQFF
DNA: TGCAGTGCTAGGAACTGGGGCGAGCAGTTCTTC

size: many
J: TRBJ2-3
V: TRBV24-1
D: -
CDR3: CATSVVNTDTQYF
DNA: TGTGCCACCAGTGTCGTCAACACAGATACGCAGTATTTT

size: many
J: TRBJ1-6
V: TRBV27
D: -
CDR3: CASGRDILHSPLHF
DNA: TGTGCCAGCGGACGGGACATCCTCCATTCACCCCTCCACTTT

size: -
J: TRBJ2-2
V: TRBV4-2
D: -
CDR3: CASSQDRTSAGQLFF
DNA: TGTGCCAGCAGCCAAGATCGGACCTCCGCGGGTCAGCTGTTTTTT

size: many
J: TRBJ2-5
V: TRBV13
D: -
CDR3: CASSSREWGKQETQYF
DNA: TGTGCCAGCAGCTCCCGGGAGTGGGGAAAACAAGAGACCCAGTACTTC

size: many
J: TRBJ1-1
V: TRBV27
D: -
CDR3: CASSFTGNTEAFF
DNA: TGTGCCAGCAGTTTCACAGGGAACACTGAAGCTTTCTTT

size: many
J: TRBJ2-3
V: TRBV30
D: -
CDR3: CAWSLNTDTQYF
DNA: TGTGCCTGGAGCTTAAACACAGATACGCAGTATTTT

size: -
J: TRBJ2-3
V: TRBV13
D: -
CDR3: CASSLGPGLFPTDTQYF
DNA: TGTGCCAGCAGCTTAGGACCGGGACTCTTTCCGACAGATACGCAGTATTTT

size: many
J: TRBJ2-2
V: TRBV7-9
D: -
CDR3: CASGQGAGELFF
DNA: TGTGCCAGCGGGCAGGGTGCCGGGGAGCTGTTTTTT

size: many
J: TRBJ1-6
V: TRBV4-1
D: TRBD1
CDR3: CASSQGYLLGTRTGGMSPLHF
DNA: TGCGCCAGCAGCCAAGGGTACCTACTCGGAACAAGGACAGGGGGCATGTCACCCCTCCACTTT

size: few
J: TRBJ1-1
V: TRBV4-1
D: -
CDR3: CASSQVGHPEAFF
DNA: TGCGCCAGCAGCCAAGTAGGACACCCTGAAGCTTTCTTT

size: many
J: TRBJ1-2
V: TRBV28
D: TRBD1
CDR3: CASSLGQGIDYGYTF
DNA: TGTGCCAGCAGTCTTGGACAGGGGATTGACTATGGCTACACCTTC

size: many
J: TRBJ1-1
V: TRBV4-1
D: -
CDR3: CASSQETGNTEAFF
DNA: TGCGCCAGCAGCCAAGAAACAGGGAACACTGAAGCTTTCTTT

size: many
J: TRBJ2-7
V: TRBV29-1
D: TRBD2
CDR3: CSVEDRGQAGPFF
DNA: TGCAGCGTTGAAGATAGGGGCCAAGCGGGACCTTTCTTC

size: many
J: TRBJ1-1
V: TRBV6-2/TRBV6-3
D: -
CDR3: CASRPQGFVEAFF
DNA: TGTGCCAGCCGCCCCCAGGGCTTTGTTGAAGCTTTCTTT

size: many
J: TRBJ1-6
V: TRBV20-1
D: -
CDR3: CSARDPPGSPLHF
DNA: TGCAGTGCTAGGGACCCTCCCGGATCACCCCTCCACTTT

size: many
J: TRBJ2-2
V: TRBV5-1
D: -
CDR3: CASSLVVGQGNTGELFF
DNA: TGCGCCAGCAGCTTGGTGGTTGGACAAGGGAACACCGGGGAGCTGTTTTTT

size: many
J: TRBJ2-7
V: TRBV3-1
D: -
CDR3: CASSQVGTQYF
DNA: TGTGCCAGCAGCCAAGTAGGGACGCAGTACTTC

size: many
J: TRBJ2-2
V: TRBV7-3
D: -
CDR3: CASSLVGPGPEELFF
DNA: TGTGCCAGCAGCTTAGTAGGGCCGGGTCCGGAGGAGCTGTTTTTT

size: many
J: TRBJ2-5
V: TRBV7-2
D: -
CDR3: CASSLDPAYQETQYF
DNA: TGTGCCAGCAGCTTAGATCCAGCGTACCAAGAGACCCAGTACTTC

size: many
J: TRBJ1-6
V: TRBV28
D: -
CDR3: CASLMGANYNSPLHF
DNA: TGTGCCAGCCTAATGGGGGCCAACTATAATTCACCCCTCCACTTT

size: many
J: TRBJ1-1
V: TRBV11-2
D: -
CDR3: CASSFRDTEAFF
DNA: TGTGCCAGCAGCTTCCGGGACACTGAAGCTTTCTTT

size: many
J: TRBJ1-2
V: TRBV7-2
D: TRBD1
CDR3: CASSKGQGRGYTF
DNA: TGTGCCAGCAGCAAGGGACAGGGCCGTGGCTACACCTTC

size: few
J: TRBJ1-5
V: TRBV19
D: -
CDR3: CASSPSAGRSSVGQPQHF
DNA: TGTGCCAGTAGTCCCTCCGCAGGCCGAAGTAGTGTTGGTCAGCCCCAGCATTTT

size: many
J: TRBJ2-5
V: TRBV28
D: TRBD2
CDR3: CASSGSGRGQETQYF
DNA: TGTGCCAGCAGTGGTAGCGGGAGAGGTCAAGAGACCCAGTACTTC